This section outlines one TCR beta chain sequence together with its context. The sample comes from a study of blood T cell repertoires in COVID-19. Study-level background: COVID-19 samples from acute and convalescent phases originated in the United States, Italy and Spain. The cDNA or gDNA used as material had been derived from T cells, B-cell-depleted T cells, or PBMCs.

Looked up from germline, CDR1 is MNHEY and CDR2 is SVGAGI. The length of the CDR3 is 13 residues. J was trimmed by 2 bases and V by 9 bases; bases with no gene match: 5. The assay was immunoSEQ multiplex PCR, and TCRdb's table has in-frame clones only and misses some. The sample holds more than 40,000 clones, roughly nine tenths seen once. The V and J genes are TRBV6-5 and TRBJ1-1, with 8 nucleotides matching TRBD1. The material sequenced was peripheral blood. The origin of this receptor is a man in his sixties with acute or convalescent COVID-19. The chain's CDR3 is CASLGQGNTEAFF. CDR3 nucleotide sequence: TGTGCCAGTCTAGGACAGGGAAACACTGAAGCTTTCTTT.